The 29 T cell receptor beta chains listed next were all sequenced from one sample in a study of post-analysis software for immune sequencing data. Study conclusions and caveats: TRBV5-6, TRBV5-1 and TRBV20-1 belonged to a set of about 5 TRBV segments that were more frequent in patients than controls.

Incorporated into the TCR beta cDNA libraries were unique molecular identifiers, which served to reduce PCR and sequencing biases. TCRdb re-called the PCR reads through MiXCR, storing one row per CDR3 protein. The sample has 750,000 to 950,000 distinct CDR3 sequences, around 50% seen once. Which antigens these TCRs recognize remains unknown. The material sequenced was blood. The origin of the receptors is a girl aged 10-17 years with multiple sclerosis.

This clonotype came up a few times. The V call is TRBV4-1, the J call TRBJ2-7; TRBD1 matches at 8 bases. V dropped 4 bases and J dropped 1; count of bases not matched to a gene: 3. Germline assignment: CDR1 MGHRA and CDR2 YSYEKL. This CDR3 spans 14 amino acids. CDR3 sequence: CASSPTGASYEQYF. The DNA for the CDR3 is TGCGCCAGCAGCCCGACAGGGGCGTCCTACGAGCAGTACTTC.

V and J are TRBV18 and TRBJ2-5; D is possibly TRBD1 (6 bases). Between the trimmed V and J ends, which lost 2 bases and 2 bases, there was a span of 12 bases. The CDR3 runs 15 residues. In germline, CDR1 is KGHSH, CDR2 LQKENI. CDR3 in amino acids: CASSPGGQIQETQYF. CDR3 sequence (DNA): TGTGCCAGCTCACCAGGAGGACAGATTCAAGAGACCCAGTACTTC.

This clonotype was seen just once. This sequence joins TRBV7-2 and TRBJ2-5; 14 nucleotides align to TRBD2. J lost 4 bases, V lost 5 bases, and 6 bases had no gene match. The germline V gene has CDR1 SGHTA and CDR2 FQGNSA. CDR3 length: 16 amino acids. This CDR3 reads CASSQKTSGGGETQYF. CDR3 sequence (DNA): TGTGCCAGCAGCCAAAAGACTAGCGGGGGGGGAGAGACCCAGTACTTC. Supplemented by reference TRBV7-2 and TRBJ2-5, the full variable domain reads GAGVSQSPSNKVTEKGKDVELRCDPISGHTALYWYRQSLGQGLEFLIYFQGNSAPDKSGLPSDRFSAERTGGSVSTLTIQRTQQEDSAVYLCASSQKTSGGGETQYFGPGTRLLVL.

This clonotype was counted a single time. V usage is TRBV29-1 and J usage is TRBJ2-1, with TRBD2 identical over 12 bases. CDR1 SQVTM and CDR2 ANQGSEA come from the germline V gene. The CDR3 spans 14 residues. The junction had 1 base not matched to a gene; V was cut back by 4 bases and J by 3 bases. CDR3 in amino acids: CSVGTSGNYNEQFF. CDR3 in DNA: TGCAGCGTTGGGACTAGCGGGAACTACAATGAGCAGTTCTTC.

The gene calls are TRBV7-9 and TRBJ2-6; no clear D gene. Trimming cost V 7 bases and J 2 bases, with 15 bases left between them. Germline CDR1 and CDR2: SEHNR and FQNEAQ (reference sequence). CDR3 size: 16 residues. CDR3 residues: CASTPSPGAGANVLTF. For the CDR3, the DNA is TGTGCCAGCACCCCTTCGCCCGGTGCTGGGGCCAACGTCCTGACTTTC.

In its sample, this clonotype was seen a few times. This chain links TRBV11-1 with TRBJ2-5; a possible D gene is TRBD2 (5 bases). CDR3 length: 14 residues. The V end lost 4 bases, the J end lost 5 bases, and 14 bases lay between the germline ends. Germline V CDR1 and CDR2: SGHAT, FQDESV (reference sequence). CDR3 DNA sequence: TGTGCCAGCAGCTCCCTTTCGAGAGGGGAGACCCAGTACTTC. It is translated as CASSSLSRGETQYF.

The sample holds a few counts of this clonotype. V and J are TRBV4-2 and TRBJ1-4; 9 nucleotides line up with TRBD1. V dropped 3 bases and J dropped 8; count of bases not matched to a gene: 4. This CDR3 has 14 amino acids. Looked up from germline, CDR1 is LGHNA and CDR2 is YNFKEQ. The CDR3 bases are TGTGCCAGCAGCCACTCGGGGACAGGGGAAAAACTGTTTTTT. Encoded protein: CASSHSGTGEKLFF.

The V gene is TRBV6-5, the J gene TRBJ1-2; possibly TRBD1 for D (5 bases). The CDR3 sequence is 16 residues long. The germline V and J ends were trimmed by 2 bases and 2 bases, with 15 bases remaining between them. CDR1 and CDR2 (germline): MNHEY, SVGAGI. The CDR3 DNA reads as TGTGCCAGCAGTTACACCCCCTTTGCAGGGAACTATGGCTACACCTTC. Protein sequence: CASSYTPFAGNYGYTF.

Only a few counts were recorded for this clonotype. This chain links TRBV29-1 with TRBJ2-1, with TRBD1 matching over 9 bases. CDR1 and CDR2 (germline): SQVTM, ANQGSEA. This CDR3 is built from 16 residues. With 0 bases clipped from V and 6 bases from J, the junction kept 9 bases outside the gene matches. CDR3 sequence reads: CSVEEGRTGVSNEQFF. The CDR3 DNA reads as TGCAGCGTTGAAGAGGGCCGGACAGGGGTCAGCAATGAGCAGTTCTTC.

The chain's CDR3 is CASSPMSGPRIQYF. DNA of the CDR3: TGTGCCAGCAGCCCAATGAGCGGACCGCGCATTCAGTACTTC. The chain couples TRBV7-2 to TRBJ2-5; D possibly corresponds to TRBD2 (5 bases). The last part of the DNA fits TRBJ2-4 better; the J call may be wrong. The CDR3 runs 14 residues. The germline V gene has CDR1 SGHTA and CDR2 FQGNSA.

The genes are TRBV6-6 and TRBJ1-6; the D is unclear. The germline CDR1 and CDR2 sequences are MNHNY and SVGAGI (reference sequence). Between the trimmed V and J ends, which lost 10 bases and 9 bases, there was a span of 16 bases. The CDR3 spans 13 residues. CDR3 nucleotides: TGTGCCACCCGTCAGCAGCCTACTTCACCCCTCCACTTT. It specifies CATRQQPTSPLHF.

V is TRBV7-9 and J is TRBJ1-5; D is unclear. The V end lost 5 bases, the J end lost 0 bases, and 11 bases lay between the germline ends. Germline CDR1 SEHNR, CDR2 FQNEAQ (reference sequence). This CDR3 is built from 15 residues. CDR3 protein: CASSRTEHSNQPQHF. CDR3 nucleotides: TGTGCCAGCAGCCGGACGGAACATAGCAATCAGCCCCAGCATTTT.

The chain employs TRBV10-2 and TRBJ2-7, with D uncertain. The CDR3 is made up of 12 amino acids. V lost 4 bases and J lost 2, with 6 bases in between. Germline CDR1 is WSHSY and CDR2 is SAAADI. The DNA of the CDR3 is TGCGCCAGCAGTGTTCGACCCTACGAGCAGTACTTC. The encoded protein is CASSVRPYEQYF.

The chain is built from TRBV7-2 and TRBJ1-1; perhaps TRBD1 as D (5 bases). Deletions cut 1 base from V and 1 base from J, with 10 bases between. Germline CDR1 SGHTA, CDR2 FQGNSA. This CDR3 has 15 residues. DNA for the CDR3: TGTGCCAGCAGCTTAGTATGGGGCGGGAACACTGAAGCTTTCTTT. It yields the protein CASSLVWGGNTEAFF.

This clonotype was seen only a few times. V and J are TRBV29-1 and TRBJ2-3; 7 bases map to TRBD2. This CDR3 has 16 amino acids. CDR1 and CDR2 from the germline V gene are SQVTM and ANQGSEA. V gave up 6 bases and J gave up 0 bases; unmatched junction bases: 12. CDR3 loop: CSVAHVGLTSTDTQYF. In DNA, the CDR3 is TGCAGCGTGGCGCACGTGGGACTAACTAGCACAGATACGCAGTATTTT.

The CDR3 reads CATSPKRALKTDTQYF. The CDR3 DNA reads as TGTGCCACCAGCCCCAAGCGGGCATTAAAGACAGATACGCAGTATTTT. V and J are TRBV15 and TRBJ2-3; D possibly corresponds to TRBD2 (6 bases). The CDR3 is made up of 16 amino acids. Germline lookup yields CDR1 LNHNV and CDR2 YYDKDF (reference sequence). Trimming shortened V by 5 bases and J by 3 bases, and 18 bases separated the two germline ends.

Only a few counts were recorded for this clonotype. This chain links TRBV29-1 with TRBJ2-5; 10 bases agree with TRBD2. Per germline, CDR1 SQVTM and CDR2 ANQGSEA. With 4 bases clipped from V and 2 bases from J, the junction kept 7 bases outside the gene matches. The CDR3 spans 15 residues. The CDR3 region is CSVGIGLAVQETQYF. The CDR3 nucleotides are TGCAGCGTTGGTATTGGACTAGCGGTTCAAGAGACCCAGTACTTC.

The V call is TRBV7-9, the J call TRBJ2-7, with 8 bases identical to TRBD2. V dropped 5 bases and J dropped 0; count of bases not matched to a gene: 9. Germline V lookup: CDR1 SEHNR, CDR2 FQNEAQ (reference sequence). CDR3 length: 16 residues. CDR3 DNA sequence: TGTGCCAGCAGCGCCCCGGATAGCGGGATCTCCTACGAGCAGTACTTC. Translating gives CASSAPDSGISYEQYF.

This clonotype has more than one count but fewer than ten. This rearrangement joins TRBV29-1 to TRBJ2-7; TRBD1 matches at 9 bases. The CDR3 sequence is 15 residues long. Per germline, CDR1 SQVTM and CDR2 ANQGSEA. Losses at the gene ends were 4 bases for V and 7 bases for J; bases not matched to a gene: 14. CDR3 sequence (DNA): TGCAGCGTTGGAATTGCAGGACAGGGGTTTTTTGAGCAGTACTTC. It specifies CSVGIAGQGFFEQYF.

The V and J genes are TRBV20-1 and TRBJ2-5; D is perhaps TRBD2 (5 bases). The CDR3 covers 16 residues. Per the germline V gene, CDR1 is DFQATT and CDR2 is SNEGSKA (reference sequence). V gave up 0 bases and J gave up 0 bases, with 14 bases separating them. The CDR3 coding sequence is TGCAGTGCTAGAGATAGTGGAGCGGTGTACCAAGAGACCCAGTACTTC. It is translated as CSARDSGAVYQETQYF.

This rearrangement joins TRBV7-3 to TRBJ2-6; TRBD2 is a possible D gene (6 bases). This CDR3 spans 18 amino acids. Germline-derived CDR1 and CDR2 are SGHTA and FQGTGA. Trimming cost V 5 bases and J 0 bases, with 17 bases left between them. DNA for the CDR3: TGTGCCAGCAGCCCAAGGGCGGGACTCTTCTCTGGGGCCAACGTCCTGACTTTC. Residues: CASSPRAGLFSGANVLTF. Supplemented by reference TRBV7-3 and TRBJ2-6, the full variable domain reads GAGVSQTPSNKVTEKGKYVELRCDPISGHTALYWYRQSLGQGPEFLIYFQGTGAADDSGLPNDRFFAVRPEGSVSTLKIQRTERGDSAVYLCASSPRAGLFSGANVLTFGAGSRLTVL.

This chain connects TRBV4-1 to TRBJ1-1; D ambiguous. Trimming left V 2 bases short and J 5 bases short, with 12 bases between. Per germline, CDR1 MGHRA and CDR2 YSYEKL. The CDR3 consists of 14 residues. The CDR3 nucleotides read TGCGCCAGCAGCCAAAACTCTGGAGGGACTGAAGCTTTCTTT. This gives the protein CASSQNSGGTEAFF.

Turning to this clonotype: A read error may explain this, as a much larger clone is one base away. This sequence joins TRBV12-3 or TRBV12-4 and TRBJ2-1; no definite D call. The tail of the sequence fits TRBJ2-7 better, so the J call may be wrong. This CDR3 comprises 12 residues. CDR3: CASSAGVHEQYF. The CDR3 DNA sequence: TGTGCCAGCAGTGCCGGCGTACACGAGCAGTACTTC.

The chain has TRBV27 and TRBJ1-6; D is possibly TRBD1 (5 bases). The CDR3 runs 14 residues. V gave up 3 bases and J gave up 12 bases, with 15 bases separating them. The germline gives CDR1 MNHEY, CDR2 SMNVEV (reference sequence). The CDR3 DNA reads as TGTGCCAGCAGTTTTATGGGGACCGGGGAACCCCTCCACTTT. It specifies CASSFMGTGEPLHF.

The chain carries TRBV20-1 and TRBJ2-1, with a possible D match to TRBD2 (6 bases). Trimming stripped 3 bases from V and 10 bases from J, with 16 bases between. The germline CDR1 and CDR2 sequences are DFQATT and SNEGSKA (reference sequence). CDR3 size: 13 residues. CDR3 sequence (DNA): TGCAGTGCTAGGGACGGAAGGAGGGCCGAGCAGTTCTTC. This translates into CSARDGRRAEQFF.

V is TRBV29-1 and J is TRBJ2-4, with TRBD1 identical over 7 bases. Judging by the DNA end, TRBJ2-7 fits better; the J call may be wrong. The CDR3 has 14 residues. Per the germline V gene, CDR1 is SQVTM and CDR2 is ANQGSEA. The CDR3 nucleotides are TGCAGCGTTGAGCGTCGGGACAGAGGATACGAGCAGTACTTC. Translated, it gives CSVERRDRGYEQYF.

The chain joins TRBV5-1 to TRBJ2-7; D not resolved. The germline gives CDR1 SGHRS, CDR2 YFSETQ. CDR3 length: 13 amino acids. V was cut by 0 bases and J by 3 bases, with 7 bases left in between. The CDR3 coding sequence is TGCGCCAGCAGCTTGGACGTATACTACGAGCAGTACTTC. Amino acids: CASSLDVYYEQYF.

CDR3 bases: TGCGCCAGCAGCTTGGCCGGGACAGAATACGAGCAGTACTTC. It codes for CASSLAGTEYEQYF. The genes are TRBV5-1 and TRBJ2-5; 7 nucleotides agree with TRBD1. The tail of the sequence fits TRBJ2-7 better, so the J call may be wrong. Per the germline V gene, CDR1 is SGHRS and CDR2 is YFSETQ. This CDR3 is 14 amino acids long.

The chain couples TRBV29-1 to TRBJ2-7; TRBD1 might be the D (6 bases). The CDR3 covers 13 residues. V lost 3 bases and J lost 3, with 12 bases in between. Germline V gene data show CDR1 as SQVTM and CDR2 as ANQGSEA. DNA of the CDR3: TGCAGCGTTGATGCCAGGGGAAACTACGAGCAGTACTTC. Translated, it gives CSVDARGNYEQYF.